Listed here are 22 T cell receptor beta chains from one sample, sequenced in a study of cytomegalovirus exposure and HLA in healthy donors. The study ran its PCR with 60 Vbeta and 13 Jbeta primers. Profiled with immunoSEQ multiplex PCR; TCRdb holds only in-frame clones, not every one. The sample records under 200,000 clones, roughly nine tenths being singletons. The specimen was PBMCs. The receptors stem from a woman aged 30 to 39 in good health and CMV-seronegative.

The chain combines TRBV2 with TRBJ1-1; TRBD1 might be the D (5 bases). Germline CDR1 reads SNHLY; CDR2 reads FYNNEI. The ends were cut back, 7 bases at V and 1 base at J, with 10 bases in the middle. The CDR3 totals 13 residues. CDR3 protein: CASTLGQNTEAFF. In DNA, the CDR3 is TGTGCCAGCACTTTAGGACAGAACACTGAAGCTTTCTTT.

Worth noting for this clone: The DNA is left out, because the CDR3 cannot be placed on it with certainty; the CDR3 is given as TCRdb lists it. The chain couples TRBV7-2 to TRBJ2-7; TRBD2, the D gene given by the table, was not confirmed from the DNA. The CDR3 spans 16 amino acids, including both terminal residues. The germline V gene has CDR1 SGHTA and CDR2 FQGNSA. The CDR3 loop reads CASSFGAGPAGYEQYF.

This sequence joins TRBV27 and TRBJ2-6; 10 nucleotides match TRBD1. CDR3 size: 20 residues. The V and J ends lost 9 bases and 2 bases, in that order; junction bases with no gene match: 19. Germline CDR1 and CDR2: MNHEY and SMNVEV (reference sequence). CDR3 in amino acids: CASSMLVSGTGATGANVLTF. CDR3 DNA: TGTGCCAGTTCCATGTTGGTATCCGGGACAGGGGCAACTGGGGCCAACGTCCTGACTTTC.

V usage is TRBV11-2 and J usage is TRBJ2-7, with 7 bases identical to TRBD2. Germline trimming cut 5 bases from V and 4 bases from J; bases unmatched to any gene: 11. The CDR3 is 15 amino acids. Germline V gene data show CDR1 as SGHAT and CDR2 as FQNNGV. The CDR3: CASSPGGINRYEQYF. The DNA for the CDR3 is TGTGCCAGCAGCCCCGGGGGGATTAACCGTTACGAGCAGTACTTC.

This chain connects TRBV6-5 to TRBJ2-7, with D tentatively TRBD2 (7 bases). The CDR3 has 14 amino acids. Germline lookup yields CDR1 MNHEY and CDR2 SVGAGI. V shed 0 bases and J shed 2 bases, with 8 bases lying between them. CDR3 bases: TGTGCCAGCAGTTACTCCGGGGGGCCCTACGAGCAGTACTTC. It codes for CASSYSGGPYEQYF.

The chain joins TRBV5-1 to TRBJ1-1, with TRBD1 matching over 7 bases. This CDR3 has 15 residues. V lost 4 bases, J lost 4 bases, and 10 bases stayed unmatched. Germline CDR1 reads SGHRS; CDR2 reads YFSETQ. As DNA, the CDR3 is TGCGCCAGCAGCCAAAGAGGAGACAGGGTCACTGAAGCTTTCTTT. This translates into CASSQRGDRVTEAFF.

This chain links TRBV10-2 with TRBJ2-2; tentative D call: TRBD2 (7 bases). Per germline, CDR1 WSHSY and CDR2 SAAADI. The CDR3 consists of 15 residues. Trimming removed 5 bases at V and 4 bases at J, with 14 bases between. This chain's CDR3 is CASSMGGGATGELFF. The CDR3 nucleotides are TGCGCCAGCAGTATGGGGGGGGGCGCCACCGGGGAGCTGTTTTTT.

The V call is TRBV13, the J call TRBJ2-5; TRBD2 aligns across 12 bases. Trimming took 3 bases from V and 2 from J; bases not matched to a gene: 7. The CDR3 has 17 residues. From germline, CDR1 is PRHDT and CDR2 FYEKMQ (reference sequence). The CDR3 coding sequence is TGTGCCAGCAGCTTTACTAGCGGGGGGCTGGGGCAAGAGACCCAGTACTTC. Its protein is CASSFTSGGLGQETQYF.

The J gene is TRBJ2-7, the V gene TRBV7-6; TRBD1 aligns across 8 bases. Germline trimming cut 5 bases from V and 6 bases from J; bases unmatched to any gene: 9. Germline CDR1 SGHVS, CDR2 FNYEAQ. This CDR3 has 14 residues. The CDR3 nucleotides read TGTGCCAGCAGCCCGAGACAGGGGTTCGGCGAGCAGTACTTC. This encodes CASSPRQGFGEQYF.

A word on this clone: Different DNA sequences within this sample yield the same CDR3. This chain joins TRBV6-1 and TRBJ1-5; TRBD1 matches at 7 bases. The germline V gene encodes CDR1 MNHNS and CDR2 SASEGT. The CDR3 is 17 residues long. The V segment lost 4 bases and the J segment 4 bases; nucleotides outside the gene matches: 13. In nucleotides, the CDR3 is TGTGCCAGCAGTGGCCCCCGGAGGACAGGCGTAAATCAGCCCCAGCATTTT. Protein product: CASSGPRRTGVNQPQHF.

V usage is TRBV4-1 and J usage is TRBJ2-3; possible D gene TRBD2, 5 bases. Trimming shortened V by 2 bases and J by 0 bases, and 21 bases separated the two germline ends. Germline loops: CDR1 MGHRA, CDR2 YSYEKL. The CDR3 spans 19 residues. The CDR3 DNA reads as TGCGCCAGCAGCCAACTCGCGCGTGGACTTGAAACTAGCACAGATACGCAGTATTTT. Encoded protein: CASSQLARGLETSTDTQYF.

The rearrangement links TRBV4-1 to TRBJ1-2; 8 positions match TRBD1. This CDR3 spans 16 amino acids. Germline trimming cut 3 bases from V and 8 bases from J; bases unmatched to any gene: 14. Looked up from germline, CDR1 is MGHRA and CDR2 is YSYEKL. The DNA of the CDR3 is TGCGCCAGCAGCCATCCCCCTAAAGACAGGGGTAGGGGCTACACCTTC. It specifies CASSHPPKDRGRGYTF.

The rearrangement uses TRBV18 and TRBJ2-2; a possible D gene is TRBD2 (7 bases). This CDR3 spans 17 amino acids. Deletions cut 0 bases from V and 5 bases from J, with 16 bases between. CDR1 and CDR2 (germline): KGHSH, LQKENI. The CDR3 DNA reads TGTGCCAGCTCACCACCGGCGGGGGCCTCCCGAACCGGGGAGCTGTTTTTT. It specifies CASSPPAGASRTGELFF.

This chain connects TRBV6-5 to TRBJ1-6; D unclear. The V gene's germline CDR1 is MNHEY and CDR2 SVGAGI. With 4 bases removed from V and 3 bases from J, the gap between germline ends came to 10 bases. The CDR3 contains 15 residues. The CDR3 region has the DNA TGTGCCAGCAGTTTAGGGAGCGACTATAATTCACCCCTCCACTTT. This gives the protein CASSLGSDYNSPLHF.

This chain joins TRBV2 and TRBJ2-5; 9 bases align to TRBD1. The CDR3 is 15 amino acids. The germline CDR1 and CDR2 sequences are SNHLY and FYNNEI. V was clipped by 6 bases and J by 4 bases; unmatched bases: 9. The CDR3 is CASRPGQGWTETQYF. CDR3 in DNA: TGTGCCAGCAGACCGGGACAGGGATGGACAGAGACCCAGTACTTC.

The chain recombines TRBV6-1 with TRBJ2-2; D not certain. Trimming removed 9 bases at V and 1 base at J, with 6 bases between. The CDR3 totals 12 residues. The germline V gene encodes CDR1 MNHNS and CDR2 SASEGT. The CDR3 DNA reads as TGTGCCAGTGGCGGGAACACCGGGGAGCTGTTTTTT. Translated, it gives CASGGNTGELFF.

The chain has TRBV11-2 and TRBJ2-7; TRBD1 aligns across 11 bases. Trimming at V came to 0 bases and at J to 3 bases, leaving 1 base not matched to a gene. CDR3 length: 15 residues. The germline CDR1 and CDR2 sequences are SGHAT and FQNNGV. The DNA for the CDR3 is TGTGCCAGCAGCTTAGAGGGGACAGGGGGCTACGAGCAGTACTTC. It codes for CASSLEGTGGYEQYF.

V and J are TRBV13 and TRBJ1-2, with D perhaps TRBD1 (5 bases). This CDR3 is 14 amino acids long. Germline CDR1 and CDR2: PRHDT and FYEKMQ (reference sequence). Between the trimmed V and J ends, which lost 3 bases and 5 bases, there was a span of 13 bases. In nucleotides, the CDR3 is TGTGCCAGCAGCTTTATTGCGGGGGGTTATGGCTACACCTTC. It encodes CASSFIAGGYGYTF.

This clone was found once. The chain joins TRBV6-6 to TRBJ1-3, with D possibly matching TRBD1 (6 bases). The CDR3 is 15 amino acids. The germline V and J ends were trimmed by 7 bases and 1 base, with 14 bases remaining between them. Germline lookup yields CDR1 MNHNY and CDR2 SVGAGI (reference sequence). The CDR3 DNA follows: TGTGCCAGCACCCCACCAAGGGGGTCTGGAAACACCATATATTTT. Its protein is CASTPPRGSGNTIYF.

This clone occurred a few times. This sequence joins TRBV7-9 and TRBJ1-1, with D uncertain. The V end lost 1 base, the J end lost 8 bases, and 5 bases lay between the germline ends. Looked up from germline, CDR1 is SEHNR and CDR2 is FQNEAQ (reference sequence). The CDR3 totals 11 residues. The CDR3 region has the DNA TGTGCCAGCAGCTTAGGTCAGGAAGCTTTCTTT. This translates into CASSLGQEAFF.

This clone has a single count. The rearrangement links TRBV5-4 to TRBJ2-7; 8 bases are a match to TRBD1. V gave up 4 bases and J gave up 3 bases; unmatched junction bases: 9. The CDR3 consists of 15 residues. Looked up from germline, CDR1 is SGHNT and CDR2 is YYREEE (reference sequence). The CDR3 nucleotides are TGTGCCAGCAGCCCGGGACAGGCCACCTACTACGAGCAGTACTTC. Its protein is CASSPGQATYYEQYF.

The V and J genes are TRBV7-2 and TRBJ2-7; 12 bases fit TRBD1. V lost 5 bases to trimming and J lost 5 bases; unmatched junction nucleotides: 16. Germline CDR1 and CDR2: SGHTA and FQGNSA. This CDR3 region has 18 residues. CDR3 sequence reads: CASSKYLLPGTGGHEQYF. Written as DNA, the CDR3 is TGTGCCAGCAGCAAATACCTCCTCCCAGGGACAGGGGGCCACGAGCAGTACTTC.